This TCR beta chain was profiled in a study of CD8+CD57+ T cells in acquired aplastic anemia. Study findings and constraints: The CD8+ Simpson's diversity of patients and controls was not significantly different.

The CDR3 extends over 10 amino acids. The V and J ends lost 6 bases and 10 bases, in that order; junction bases with no gene match: 0. Looked up from germline, CDR1 is SEHNR and CDR2 is FQNEAQ (reference sequence). A few counts support this clonotype. The antigen is not known. Both TCR beta VDJ combination and CDR3 sequence profiling were carried out. Genomic DNA was the template for this profiling. MiXCR, run by TCRdb on the reads, gives a single entry per CDR3 protein. In the table there are approximately 190,000 distinct CDR3 sequences, under 55% of which are singletons. Those patients picked for sequencing had displayed CD8+CD57+ cell expansion on flow cytometry.

Sequencing input: sorted CD4+, CD8+, or CD8+CD57+ T cells (not recorded which) from PBMCs. This clonotype was sampled from a human donor with aplastic anemia. This chain uses TRBV7-9 with TRBJ2-1, with 7 bases lining up with TRBD2. The DNA for the CDR3 is TGTGCCAGCAGGGGAGGGGAGCAGTTCTTC. As protein: CASRGGEQFF.